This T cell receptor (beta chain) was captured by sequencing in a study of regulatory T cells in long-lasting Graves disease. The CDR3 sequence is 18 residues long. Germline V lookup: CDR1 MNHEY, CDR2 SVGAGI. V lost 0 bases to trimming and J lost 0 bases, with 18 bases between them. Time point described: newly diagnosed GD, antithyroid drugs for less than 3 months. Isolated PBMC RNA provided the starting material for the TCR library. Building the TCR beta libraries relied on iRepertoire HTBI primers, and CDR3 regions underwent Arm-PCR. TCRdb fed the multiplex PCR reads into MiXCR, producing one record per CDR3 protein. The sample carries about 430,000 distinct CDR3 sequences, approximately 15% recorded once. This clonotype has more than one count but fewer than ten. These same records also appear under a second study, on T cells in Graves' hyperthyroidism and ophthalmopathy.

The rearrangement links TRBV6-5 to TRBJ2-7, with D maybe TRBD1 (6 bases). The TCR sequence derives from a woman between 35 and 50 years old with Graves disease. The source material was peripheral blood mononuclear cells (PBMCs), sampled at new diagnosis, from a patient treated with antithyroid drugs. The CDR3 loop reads CASSYSDEGHPSSYEQYF. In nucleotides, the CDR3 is TGTGCCAGCAGTTACTCAGATGAGGGACACCCCAGCTCCTACGAGCAGTACTTC.